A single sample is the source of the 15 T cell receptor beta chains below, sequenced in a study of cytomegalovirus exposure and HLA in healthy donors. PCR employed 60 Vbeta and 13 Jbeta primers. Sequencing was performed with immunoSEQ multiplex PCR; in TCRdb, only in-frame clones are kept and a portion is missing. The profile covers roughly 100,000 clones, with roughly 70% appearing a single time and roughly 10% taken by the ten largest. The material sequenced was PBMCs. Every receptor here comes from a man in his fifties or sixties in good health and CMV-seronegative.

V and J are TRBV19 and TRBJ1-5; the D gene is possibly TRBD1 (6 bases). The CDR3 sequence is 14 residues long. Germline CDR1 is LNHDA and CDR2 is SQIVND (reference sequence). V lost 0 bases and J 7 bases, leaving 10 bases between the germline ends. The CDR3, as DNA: TGTGCCAGTAGTATAGATCGGGGGGGCCAGCCCCAGCATTTT. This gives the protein CASSIDRGGQPQHF.

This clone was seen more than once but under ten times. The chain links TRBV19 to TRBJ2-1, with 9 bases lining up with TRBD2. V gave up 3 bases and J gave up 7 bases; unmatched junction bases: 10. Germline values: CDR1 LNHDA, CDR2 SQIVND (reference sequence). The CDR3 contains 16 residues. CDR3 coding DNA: TGTGCCAGTAGTATTTTTAGCGGGAGAAAAAAAAATGAGCAGTTCTTC. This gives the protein CASSIFSGRKKNEQFF.

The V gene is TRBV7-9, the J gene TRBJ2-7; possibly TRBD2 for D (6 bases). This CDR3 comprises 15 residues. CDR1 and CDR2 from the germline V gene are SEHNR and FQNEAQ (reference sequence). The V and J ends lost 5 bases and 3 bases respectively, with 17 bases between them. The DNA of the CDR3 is TGTGCCAGCAGCCAATCGGGACTGGACGACTACGAGCAGTACTTC. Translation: CASSQSGLDDYEQYF.

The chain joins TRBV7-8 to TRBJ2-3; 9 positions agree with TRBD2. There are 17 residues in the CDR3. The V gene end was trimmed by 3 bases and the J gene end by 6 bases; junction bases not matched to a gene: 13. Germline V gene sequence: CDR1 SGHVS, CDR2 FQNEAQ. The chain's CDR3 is CASSLLVSGGNSDTQYF. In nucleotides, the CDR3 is TGTGCCAGCAGCTTGTTGGTTAGCGGGGGAAATTCGGATACGCAGTATTTT.

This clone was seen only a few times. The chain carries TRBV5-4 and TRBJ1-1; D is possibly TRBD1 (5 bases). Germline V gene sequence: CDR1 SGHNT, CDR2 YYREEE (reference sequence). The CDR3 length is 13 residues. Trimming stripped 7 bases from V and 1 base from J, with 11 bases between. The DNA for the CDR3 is TGTGCCAGCTCACGGGGGGAGAACACTGAAGCTTTCTTT. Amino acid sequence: CASSRGENTEAFF.

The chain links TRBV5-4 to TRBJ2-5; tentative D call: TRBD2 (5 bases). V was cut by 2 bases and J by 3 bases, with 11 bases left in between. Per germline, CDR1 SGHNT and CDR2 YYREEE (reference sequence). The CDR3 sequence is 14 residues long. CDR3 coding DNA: TGTGCCAGCAGCTTAAGTTGGCGGGAAGAGACCCAGTACTTC. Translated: CASSLSWREETQYF.

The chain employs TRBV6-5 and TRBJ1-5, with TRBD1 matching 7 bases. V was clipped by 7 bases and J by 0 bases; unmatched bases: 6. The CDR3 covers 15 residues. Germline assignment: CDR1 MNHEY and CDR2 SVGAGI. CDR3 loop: CASTPTGYSNQPQHF. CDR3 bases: TGTGCCAGCACCCCGACAGGGTATAGCAATCAGCCCCAGCATTTT.

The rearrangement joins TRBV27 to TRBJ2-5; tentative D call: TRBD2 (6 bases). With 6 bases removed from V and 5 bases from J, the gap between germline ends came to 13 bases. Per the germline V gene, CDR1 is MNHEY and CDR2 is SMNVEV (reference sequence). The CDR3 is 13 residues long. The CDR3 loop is CASSLTRAETQYF. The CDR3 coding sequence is TGTGCCAGCAGCCTGACTAGGGCCGAGACCCAGTACTTC.

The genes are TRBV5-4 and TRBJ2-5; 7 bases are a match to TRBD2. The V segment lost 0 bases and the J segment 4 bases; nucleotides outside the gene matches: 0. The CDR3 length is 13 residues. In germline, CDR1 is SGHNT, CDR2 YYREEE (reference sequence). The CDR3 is CASSLAGGETQYF. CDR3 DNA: TGTGCCAGCAGCTTGGCGGGGGGAGAGACCCAGTACTTC.

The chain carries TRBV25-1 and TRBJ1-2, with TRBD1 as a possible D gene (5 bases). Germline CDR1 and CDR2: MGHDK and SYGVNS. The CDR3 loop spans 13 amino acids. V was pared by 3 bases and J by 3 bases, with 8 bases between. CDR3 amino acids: CASSDPGYYGYTF. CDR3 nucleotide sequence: TGTGCCAGCAGTGATCCAGGGTACTATGGCTACACCTTC.

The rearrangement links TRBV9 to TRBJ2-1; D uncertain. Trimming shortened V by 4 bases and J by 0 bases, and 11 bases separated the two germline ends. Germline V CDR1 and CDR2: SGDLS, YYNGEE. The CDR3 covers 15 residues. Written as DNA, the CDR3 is TGTGCCAGCAGCAAACTGGCTAGCTCCTACAATGAGCAGTTCTTC. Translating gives CASSKLASSYNEQFF.

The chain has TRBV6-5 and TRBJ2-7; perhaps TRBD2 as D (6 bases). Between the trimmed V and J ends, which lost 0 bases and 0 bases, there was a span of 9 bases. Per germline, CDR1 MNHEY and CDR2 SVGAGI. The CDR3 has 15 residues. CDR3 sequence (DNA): TGTGCCAGCAGTTACTCGGGGCGGGGCTCCTACGAGCAGTACTTC. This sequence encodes CASSYSGRGSYEQYF.

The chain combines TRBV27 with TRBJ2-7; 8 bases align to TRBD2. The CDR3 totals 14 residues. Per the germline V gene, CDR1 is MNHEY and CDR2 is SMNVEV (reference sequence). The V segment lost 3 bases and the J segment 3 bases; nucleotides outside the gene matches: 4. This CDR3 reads CASSLSSGIYEQYF. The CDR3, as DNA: TGTGCCAGCAGTTTGAGTAGCGGGATCTACGAGCAGTACTTC.

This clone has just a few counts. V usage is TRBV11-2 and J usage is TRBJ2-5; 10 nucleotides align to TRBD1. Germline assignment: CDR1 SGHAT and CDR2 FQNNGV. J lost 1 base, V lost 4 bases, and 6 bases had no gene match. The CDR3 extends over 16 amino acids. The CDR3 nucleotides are TGTGCCAGCAGCTCACCGACAGGGGGCTTCCAAGAGACCCAGTACTTC. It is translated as CASSSPTGGFQETQYF.

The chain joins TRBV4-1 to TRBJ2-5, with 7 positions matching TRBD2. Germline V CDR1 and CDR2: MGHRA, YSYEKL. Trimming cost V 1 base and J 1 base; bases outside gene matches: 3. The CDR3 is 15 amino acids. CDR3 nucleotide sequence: TGCGCCAGCAGCCAAGCGGCTAGCGGCCAAGAGACCCAGTACTTC. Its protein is CASSQAASGQETQYF.